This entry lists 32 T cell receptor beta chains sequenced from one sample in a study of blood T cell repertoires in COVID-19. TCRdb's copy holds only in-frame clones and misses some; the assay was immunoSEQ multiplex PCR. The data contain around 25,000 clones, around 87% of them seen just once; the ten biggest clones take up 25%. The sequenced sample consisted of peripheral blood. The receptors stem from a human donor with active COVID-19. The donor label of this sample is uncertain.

CDR3 protein: CASSLSQTYEQYF. The CDR3 DNA reads TGTGCCAGCAGTTTATCTCAGACCTACGAGCAGTACTTC. The chain recombines TRBV6-6 with TRBJ2-7, with D hard to call. The CDR3 loop spans 13 amino acids. Germline V lookup: CDR1 MNHNY, CDR2 SVGAGI (reference sequence). Trimming cost V 4 bases and J 2 bases, with 9 bases left between them.

In nucleotides, the CDR3 is TGTGCCACCCCCCATAGCCGGACAGGGGGCAATCAGGGAGCGGGGAACACTGAAGCTTTCTTT. Protein product: CATPHSRTGGNQGAGNTEAFF. The V call is TRBV24-1, the J call TRBJ1-1, with 11 bases matching TRBD1. After removal of 9 bases from V and 1 base from J, the junction contained 24 bases not matched to a gene. CDR1 is KGHDR and CDR2 is SFDVKD in the germline V gene. This CDR3 contains 21 residues.

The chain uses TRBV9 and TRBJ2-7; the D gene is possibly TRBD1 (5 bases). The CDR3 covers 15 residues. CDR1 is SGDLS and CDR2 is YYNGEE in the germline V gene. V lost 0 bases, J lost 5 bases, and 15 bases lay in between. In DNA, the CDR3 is TGTGCCAGCAGCGTAGCTCAGGGCGATGGGCACGAGCAGTACTTC. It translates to CASSVAQGDGHEQYF. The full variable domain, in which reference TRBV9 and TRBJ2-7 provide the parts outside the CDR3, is DSGVTQTPKHLITATGQRVTLRCSPRSGDLSVYWYQQSLDQGLQFLIQYYNGEERAKGNILERFSAQQFPDLHSELNLSSLELGDSALYFCASSVAQGDGHEQYFGPGTRLTVT.

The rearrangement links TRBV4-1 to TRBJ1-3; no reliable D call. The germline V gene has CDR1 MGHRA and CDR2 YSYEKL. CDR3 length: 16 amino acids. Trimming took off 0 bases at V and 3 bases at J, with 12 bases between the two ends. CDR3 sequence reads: CASSQDPGGNGNTIYF. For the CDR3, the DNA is TGCGCCAGCAGCCAAGATCCCGGAGGGAATGGAAACACCATATATTTT.

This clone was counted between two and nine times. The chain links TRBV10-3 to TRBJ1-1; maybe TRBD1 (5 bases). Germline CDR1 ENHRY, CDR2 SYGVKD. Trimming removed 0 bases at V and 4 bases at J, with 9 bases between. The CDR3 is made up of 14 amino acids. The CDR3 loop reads CAISESGGATEAFF. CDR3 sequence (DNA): TGTGCCATCAGTGAGTCAGGCGGGGCCACTGAAGCTTTCTTT.

This CDR3 is CASSSGLAGGETQYF. The DNA for the CDR3 is TGTGCCAGCAGCTCCGGACTAGCGGGGGGGGAGACCCAGTACTTC. The chain has TRBV6-5 and TRBJ2-5; 15 nucleotides agree with TRBD2. The CDR3 is made up of 15 amino acids. Germline CDR1 reads MNHEY; CDR2 reads SVGAGI. After removal of 6 bases from V and 5 bases from J, the junction contained 4 bases not matched to a gene.

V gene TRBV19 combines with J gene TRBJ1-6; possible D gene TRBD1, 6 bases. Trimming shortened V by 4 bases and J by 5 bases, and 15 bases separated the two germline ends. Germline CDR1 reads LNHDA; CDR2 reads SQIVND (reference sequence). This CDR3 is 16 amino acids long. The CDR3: CASSKKGVRDNSPLHF. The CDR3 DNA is TGTGCCAGTAGTAAAAAGGGGGTGAGGGATAATTCACCCCTCCACTTT.

The CDR3 coding sequence is TGTGCCTGGTGTAGCGGACTAGCGGGGGGGATCGGTGGTGAGCAGTTCTTC. Translating it yields CAWCSGLAGGIGGEQFF. The V gene is TRBV30, the J gene TRBJ2-1, with TRBD2 matching over 15 bases. Trimming at V came to 5 bases and at J to 9 bases, leaving 14 bases not matched to a gene. The germline gives CDR1 GTSNPN, CDR2 SVGIG (reference sequence). The CDR3 consists of 17 residues.

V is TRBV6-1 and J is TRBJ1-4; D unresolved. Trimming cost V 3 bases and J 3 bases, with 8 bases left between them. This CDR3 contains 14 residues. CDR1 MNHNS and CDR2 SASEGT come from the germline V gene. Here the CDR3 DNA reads TGTGCCAGCAGTGACGTTAGTGCTAATGAAAAACTGTTTTTT. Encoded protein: CASSDVSANEKLFF.

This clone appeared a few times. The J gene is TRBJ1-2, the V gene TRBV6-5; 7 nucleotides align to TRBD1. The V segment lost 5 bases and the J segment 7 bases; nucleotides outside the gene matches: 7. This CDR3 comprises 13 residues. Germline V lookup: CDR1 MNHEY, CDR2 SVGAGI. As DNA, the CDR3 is TGTGCCAGCAGTCCACATGACAGGGCTGGCTACACCTTC. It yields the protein CASSPHDRAGYTF.

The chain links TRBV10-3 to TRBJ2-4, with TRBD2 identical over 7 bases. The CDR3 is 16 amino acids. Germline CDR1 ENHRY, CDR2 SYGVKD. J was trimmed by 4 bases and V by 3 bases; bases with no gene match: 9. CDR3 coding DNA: TGTGCCATCAGTGATCTGGCGGGGGAACCAAAAAACATTCAGTACTTC. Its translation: CAISDLAGEPKNIQYF.

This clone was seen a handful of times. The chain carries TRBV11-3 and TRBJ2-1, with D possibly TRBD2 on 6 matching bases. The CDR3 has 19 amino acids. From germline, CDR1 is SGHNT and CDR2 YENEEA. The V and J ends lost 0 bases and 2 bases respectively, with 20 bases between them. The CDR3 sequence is CASSLEWGESLTPYNEQFF. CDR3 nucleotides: TGTGCCAGCAGCTTAGAATGGGGGGAGTCCCTAACTCCCTACAATGAGCAGTTCTTC.

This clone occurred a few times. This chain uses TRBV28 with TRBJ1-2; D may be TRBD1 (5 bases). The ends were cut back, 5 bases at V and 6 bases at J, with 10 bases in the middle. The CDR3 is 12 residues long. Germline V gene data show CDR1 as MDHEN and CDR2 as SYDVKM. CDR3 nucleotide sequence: TGTGCCAGCAGTAGCGAAGGGGATGGCTACACCTTC. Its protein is CASSSEGDGYTF.

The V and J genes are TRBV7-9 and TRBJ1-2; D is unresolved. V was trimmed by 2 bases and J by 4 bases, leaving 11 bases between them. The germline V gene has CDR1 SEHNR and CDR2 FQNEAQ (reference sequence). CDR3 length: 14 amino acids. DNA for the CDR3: TGTGCCAGCAGCTTACTAGCGGACGGCTATGGCTACACCTTC. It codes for CASSLLADGYGYTF.

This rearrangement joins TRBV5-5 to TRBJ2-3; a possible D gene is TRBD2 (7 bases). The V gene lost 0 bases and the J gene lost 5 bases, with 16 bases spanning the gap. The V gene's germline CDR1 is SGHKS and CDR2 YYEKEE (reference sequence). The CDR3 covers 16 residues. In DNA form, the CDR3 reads TGTGCCAGCAGCTTGGTTGGGGGGGGGCAAAGAGATACGCAGTATTTT. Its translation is CASSLVGGGQRDTQYF.

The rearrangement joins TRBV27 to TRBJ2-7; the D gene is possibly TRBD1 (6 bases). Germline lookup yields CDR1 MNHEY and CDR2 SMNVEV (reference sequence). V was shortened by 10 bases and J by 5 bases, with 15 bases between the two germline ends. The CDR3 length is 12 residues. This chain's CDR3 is CATGQSSHEQYF. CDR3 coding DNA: TGTGCCACCGGACAGAGTTCCCACGAGCAGTACTTC.

CDR3 residues: CASSYTGAHNEQFF. CDR3 nucleotides: TGTGCCAGCAGTTATACAGGGGCCCACAATGAGCAGTTCTTC. The rearrangement joins TRBV28 to TRBJ2-1, with 7 bases fitting TRBD1. Looked up from germline, CDR1 is MDHEN and CDR2 is SYDVKM. Trimming at V came to 4 bases and at J to 5 bases, leaving 5 bases not matched to a gene. The CDR3 length is 14 residues.

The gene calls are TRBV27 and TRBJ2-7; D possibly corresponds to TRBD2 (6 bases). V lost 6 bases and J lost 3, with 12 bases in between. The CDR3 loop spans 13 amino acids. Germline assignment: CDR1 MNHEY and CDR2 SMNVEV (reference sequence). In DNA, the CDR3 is TGTGCCAGCAGGGGGACTCCCGACTACGAGCAGTACTTC. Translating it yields CASRGTPDYEQYF.

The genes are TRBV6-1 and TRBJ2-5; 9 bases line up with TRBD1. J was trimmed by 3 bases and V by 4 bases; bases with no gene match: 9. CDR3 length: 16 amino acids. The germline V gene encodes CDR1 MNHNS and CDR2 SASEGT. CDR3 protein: CASSGRFGTGKETQYF. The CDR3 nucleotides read TGTGCCAGCAGTGGTCGATTCGGGACAGGGAAAGAGACCCAGTACTTC.

The CDR3, as DNA: TGTGCCAGCAGCTCAGGGACTTACACCGGGGAGCTGTTTTTT. It encodes CASSSGTYTGELFF. This sequence joins TRBV7-8 and TRBJ2-2; D possibly corresponds to TRBD2 (6 bases). The CDR3 length is 14 residues. V lost 4 bases to trimming and J lost 3 bases, with 9 bases between them. Germline CDR1 and CDR2: SGHVS and FQNEAQ.

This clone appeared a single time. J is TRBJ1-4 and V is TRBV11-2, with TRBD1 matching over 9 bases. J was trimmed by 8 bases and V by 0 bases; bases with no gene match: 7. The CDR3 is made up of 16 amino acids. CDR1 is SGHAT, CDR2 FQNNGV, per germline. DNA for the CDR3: TGTGCCAGCAGCTTAGATCAACCCGGGACAGGGGAAAAACTGTTTTTT. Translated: CASSLDQPGTGEKLFF.

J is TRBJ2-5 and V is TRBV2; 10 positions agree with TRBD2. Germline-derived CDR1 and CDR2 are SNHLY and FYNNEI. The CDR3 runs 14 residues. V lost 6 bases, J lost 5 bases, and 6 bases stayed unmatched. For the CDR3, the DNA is TGTGCCAGCAGCAGACTAGCGGGCGGGGAGACCCAGTACTTC. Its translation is CASSRLAGGETQYF. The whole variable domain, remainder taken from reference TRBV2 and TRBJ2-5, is EPEVTQTPSHQVTQMGQEVILRCVPISNHLYFYWYRQILGQKVEFLVSFYNNEISEKSEIFDDQFSVERPDGSNFTLKIRSTKLEDSAMYFCASSRLAGGETQYFGPGTRLLVL.

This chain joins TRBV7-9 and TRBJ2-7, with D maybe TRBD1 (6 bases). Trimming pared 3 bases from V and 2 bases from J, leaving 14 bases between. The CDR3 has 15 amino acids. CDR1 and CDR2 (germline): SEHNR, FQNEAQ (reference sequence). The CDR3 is CASSFEGVSTYEQYF. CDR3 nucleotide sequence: TGTGCCAGCAGCTTTGAGGGGGTCTCGACCTACGAGCAGTACTTC.

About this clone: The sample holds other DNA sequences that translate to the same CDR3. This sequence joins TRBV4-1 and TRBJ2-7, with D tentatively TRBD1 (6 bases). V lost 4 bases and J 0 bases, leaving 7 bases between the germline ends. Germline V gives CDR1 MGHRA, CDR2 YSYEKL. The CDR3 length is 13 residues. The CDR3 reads CASSPDSSYEQYF. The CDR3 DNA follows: TGCGCCAGCAGCCCGGACAGCTCCTACGAGCAGTACTTC.

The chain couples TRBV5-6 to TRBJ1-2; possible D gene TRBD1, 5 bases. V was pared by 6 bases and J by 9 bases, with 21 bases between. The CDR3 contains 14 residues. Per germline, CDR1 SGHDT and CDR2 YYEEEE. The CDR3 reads CASTVPGLSPSYTF. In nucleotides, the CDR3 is TGTGCCAGCACCGTTCCGGGACTTAGCCCTAGCTACACCTTC.

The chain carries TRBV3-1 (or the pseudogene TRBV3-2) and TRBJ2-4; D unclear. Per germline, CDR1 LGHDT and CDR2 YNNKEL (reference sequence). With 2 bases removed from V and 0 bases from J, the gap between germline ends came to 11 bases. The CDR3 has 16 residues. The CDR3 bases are TGTGCCAGCAGCCAATATGTGGCCCTAGCCAAAAACATTCAGTACTTC. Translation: CASSQYVALAKNIQYF.

This CDR3 is CASRVGSGANVLTF. CDR3 DNA: TGTGCCAGCAGGGTGGGCTCCGGGGCCAACGTCCTGACTTTC. The J gene is TRBJ2-6, the V gene TRBV7-3; unclear D gene. CDR1 and CDR2 (germline): SGHTA, FQGTGA. The V and J ends lost 6 bases and 4 bases respectively, with 10 bases between them. This CDR3 is built from 14 residues.

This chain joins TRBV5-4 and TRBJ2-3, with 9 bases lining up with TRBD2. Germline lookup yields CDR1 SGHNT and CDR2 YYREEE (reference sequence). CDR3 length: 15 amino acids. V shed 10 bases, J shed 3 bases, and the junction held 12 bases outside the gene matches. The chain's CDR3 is CAVRGLAGRTDTQYF. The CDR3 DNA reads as TGTGCCGTTCGAGGTCTAGCGGGGAGAACAGATACGCAGTATTTT.

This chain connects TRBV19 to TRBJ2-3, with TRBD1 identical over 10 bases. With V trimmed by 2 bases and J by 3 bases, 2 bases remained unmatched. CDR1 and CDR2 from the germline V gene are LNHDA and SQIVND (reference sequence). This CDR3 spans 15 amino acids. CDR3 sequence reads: CASSIMGQGTDTQYF. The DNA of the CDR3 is TGTGCCAGTAGTATAATGGGACAGGGGACAGATACGCAGTATTTT.

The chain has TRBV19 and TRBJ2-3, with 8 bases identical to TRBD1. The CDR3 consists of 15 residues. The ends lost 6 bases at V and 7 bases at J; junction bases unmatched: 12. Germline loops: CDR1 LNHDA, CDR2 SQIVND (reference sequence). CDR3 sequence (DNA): TGTGCCAGTAGACCAGGGGACAGGTGGGGTTATACGCAGTATTTT. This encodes CASRPGDRWGYTQYF.

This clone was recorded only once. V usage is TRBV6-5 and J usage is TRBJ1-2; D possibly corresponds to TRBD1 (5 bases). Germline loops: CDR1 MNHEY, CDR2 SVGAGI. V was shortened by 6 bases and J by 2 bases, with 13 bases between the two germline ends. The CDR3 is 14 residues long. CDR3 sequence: CASRLSGGNYGYTF. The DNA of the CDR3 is TGTGCCAGCAGACTAAGCGGGGGAAACTATGGCTACACCTTC.

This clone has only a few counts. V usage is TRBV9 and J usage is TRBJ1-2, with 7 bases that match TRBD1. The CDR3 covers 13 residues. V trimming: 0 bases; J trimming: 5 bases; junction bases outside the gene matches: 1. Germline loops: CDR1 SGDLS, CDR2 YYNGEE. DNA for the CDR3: TGTGCCAGCAGCGTAGGGACAGGATATGGCTACACCTTC. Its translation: CASSVGTGYGYTF.